This TCR beta chain was observed in a study of T-cell memory formation after mild COVID-19. Constant-segment primers and 5'RACE yielded cDNA libraries for TCR alpha and TCR beta, each carrying sample barcodes and UMIs. MiXCR, run by TCRdb on the 5' RACE reads, gives a single entry per CDR3 protein. In the table there are 250,000 to 350,000 distinct CDR3 sequences, approximately 15% of which are singletons. To note about this clonotype: Its antigen is as yet unknown.

The germline CDR1 and CDR2 sequences are SGHTA and FQGNSA. The ends were cut back, 3 bases at V and 5 bases at J, with 10 bases in the middle. The CDR3 loop spans 13 amino acids. Regarding the study as a whole: Clones that shrank (day 15 to 85) were balanced CD4/CD8, whereas later expanders leaned CD4+. Some clones that responded were present in memory (sampled pre-infection), which suggests cross-reactive memory joined. SARS-CoV-2 specificity of second-wave clones peaking day 37 was unconfirmed.

Source material: PBMCs or a T cell subset sorted from them (not recorded which). The clonotype originates from a man younger than 30 who had mild COVID-19 (a few samples of this study predate the infection). Cell type and time point are not known. The chain has TRBV7-2 and TRBJ2-5; D is possibly TRBD2 (5 bases). CDR3 residues: CASSFGLRETQYF. Here the CDR3 DNA reads TGTGCCAGCAGCTTTGGACTTAGGGAGACCCAGTACTTC.